One and the same sample provided the 29 T cell receptor beta chains below, sequenced in a study of vaccination effects on CD4 cells after COVID-19. Their specific antigens are unknown. Measured with immunoSEQ multiplex PCR; TCRdb has only the in-frame clones, and not every one. The sample lists 60,000 to 75,000 clones, about 69% seen once, with over 4.5% in the top ten. Viral peptide pools were used in the ViraFEST assay to expand antigen-specific CD4+ T cells, and sequencing came afterward. Subsequent to roughly 9 days of culture, CD4+ T cells were isolated. Infection dated between March and December 2020, before the Alpha, Beta and Delta variants reached the United States. The material sequenced was CD4+ T cells from PBMCs cultured with HIV peptides, taken before COVID-19 vaccination. Described subset: HIV-1 Nef peptide pool negative control/reference culture. All receptors come from a human donor who had a prior SARS-CoV-2 infection.

CDR3 amino acids: CASSLGERATNEKLFF. The CDR3 nucleotides read TGTGCCAGCAGCTTAGGGGAGCGAGCAACTAATGAAAAACTGTTTTTT. This chain uses TRBV7-9 with TRBJ1-4; D ambiguous. Between the trimmed V and J ends, which lost 1 base and 0 bases, there was a span of 9 bases. The CDR3 consists of 16 residues. Germline CDR1 is SEHNR and CDR2 is FQNEAQ (reference sequence).

This clone was seen a single time. The chain couples TRBV6-6 to TRBJ2-7; perhaps TRBD1 as D (6 bases). CDR3 length equals 14 residues. V lost 2 bases, J lost 6 bases, and 14 bases lay in between. From germline, CDR1 is MNHNY and CDR2 SVGAGI (reference sequence). DNA for the CDR3: TGTGCCAGCAGTTACGGGACACCTATGGGCGAGCAGTACTTC. It codes for CASSYGTPMGEQYF.

V usage is TRBV27 and J usage is TRBJ2-1, with D possibly matching TRBD2 (6 bases). Germline CDR1 MNHEY, CDR2 SMNVEV (reference sequence). The CDR3 contains 14 residues. V dropped 5 bases and J dropped 9 bases, with 17 bases sitting between them. The CDR3 spells CASSTSAGHSEQFF. The DNA of the CDR3 is TGTGCCAGCAGTACCTCAGCGGGTCACAGTGAGCAGTTCTTC.

This sequence joins TRBV5-4 and TRBJ2-7; 9 bases agree with TRBD2. V shed 0 bases and J 7 bases; nucleotides not matched to a gene: 5. The CDR3 is made up of 14 amino acids. Per germline, CDR1 SGHNT and CDR2 YYREEE (reference sequence). The CDR3, as DNA: TGTGCCAGCAGCTTGGTTGCGGGGGGGGGAGAGCAGTACTTC. It translates to CASSLVAGGGEQYF.

The chain joins TRBV7-9 to TRBJ1-1, with TRBD1 as a possible D gene (6 bases). Trimming left V 11 bases short and J 4 bases short, with 17 bases between. The CDR3 is made up of 13 amino acids. Germline V lookup: CDR1 SEHNR, CDR2 FQNEAQ (reference sequence). The CDR3 region is CAGTHRDITEAFF. CDR3 nucleotide sequence: TGTGCCGGAACGCACCGGGACATCACTGAAGCTTTCTTT. Full variable domain (outside the CDR3, taken from reference TRBV7-9 and TRBJ1-1): DTGVSQNPRHKITKRGQNVTFRCDPISEHNRLYWYRQTLGQGPEFLTYFQNEAQLEKSRLLSDRFSAERPKGSFSTLEIQRTEQGDSAMYLCAGTHRDITEAFFGQGTRLTVV.

This clone was counted once. The rearrangement joins TRBV10-3 to TRBJ2-7, with D perhaps matching TRBD2 (5 bases). Germline V gene data show CDR1 as ENHRY and CDR2 as SYGVKD. Trimming left V 0 bases short and J 1 base short, with 7 bases between. The CDR3 loop spans 14 amino acids. This CDR3 is CAISESGSSYEQYF. The CDR3 DNA reads TGTGCCATCAGTGAGTCGGGGAGTTCCTACGAGCAGTACTTC.

This chain links TRBV11-3 with TRBJ2-1; D possibly corresponds to TRBD2 (5 bases). Germline V lookup: CDR1 SGHNT, CDR2 YENEEA. V was shortened by 0 bases and J by 7 bases, with 7 bases between the two germline ends. CDR3 length: 13 residues. CDR3 amino acids: CASSLDRGNEQFF. The CDR3 nucleotides read TGTGCCAGCAGCTTAGATCGGGGAAATGAGCAGTTCTTC.

The genes are TRBV4-2 and TRBJ1-6; D is undetermined. Germline CDR1 LGHNA, CDR2 YNFKEQ. The CDR3 has 16 amino acids. V was clipped by 0 bases and J by 8 bases, with 14 bases between them. The CDR3 reads CASSQEARSEDSPLHF. The CDR3 nucleotides read TGTGCCAGCAGCCAAGAAGCTCGGTCGGAGGATTCACCCCTCCACTTT.

The chain combines TRBV30 with TRBJ1-4, with D tentatively TRBD1 (6 bases). The CDR3 runs 14 residues. V lost 2 bases and J lost 4, with 11 bases in between. Germline CDR1 and CDR2: GTSNPN and SVGIG (reference sequence). The CDR3 spells CAWSLDRLNEKLFF. In nucleotides, the CDR3 is TGTGCCTGGAGTCTGGACAGACTTAATGAAAAACTGTTTTTT.

The rearrangement joins TRBV3-1 (or the pseudogene TRBV3-2) to TRBJ1-2; D is undetermined. The germline V gene has CDR1 LGHDT and CDR2 YNNKEL (reference sequence). The CDR3 runs 15 residues. The ends were cut back, 5 bases at V and 4 bases at J, with 17 bases in the middle. The CDR3 sequence is CASSWRAGLGYGYTF. The CDR3 DNA is TGTGCCAGCAGCTGGCGCGCGGGCCTCGGCTATGGCTACACCTTC.

This clone was counted between two and nine times. The chain recombines TRBV2 with TRBJ2-7, with 7 positions matching TRBD2. The V and J ends lost 8 bases and 0 bases, in that order; junction bases with no gene match: 7. The CDR3 length is 14 residues. Germline V CDR1 and CDR2: SNHLY, FYNNEI. The DNA of the CDR3 is TGTGCCAGCGGACTAGAACGTGTCTCCTACGAGCAGTACTTC. Amino acid sequence: CASGLERVSYEQYF.

This chain connects TRBV7-6 to TRBJ2-3; the D gene is possibly TRBD2 (5 bases). CDR3 length: 14 amino acids. The germline gives CDR1 SGHVS, CDR2 FNYEAQ. V lost 1 base, J lost 4 bases, and 9 bases lay in between. In nucleotides, the CDR3 is TGTGCCAGCAGCTTAGAGGGAGTGTCAGATACGCAGTATTTT. Protein: CASSLEGVSDTQYF.

The chain recombines TRBV5-1 with TRBJ2-6; tentative D call: TRBD1 (6 bases). The CDR3 spans 17 residues. Germline V lookup: CDR1 SGHRS, CDR2 YFSETQ. V was pared by 3 bases and J by 0 bases, with 13 bases between. The CDR3 sequence is CASSWGPHGSGANVLTF. DNA of the CDR3: TGCGCCAGCAGCTGGGGGCCCCACGGCTCTGGGGCCAACGTCCTGACTTTC.

This clone has only one observation. The chain links TRBV2 to TRBJ1-1; 7 bases are a match to TRBD1. The germline CDR1 and CDR2 sequences are SNHLY and FYNNEI. The CDR3 consists of 14 residues. Losses at the gene ends were 7 bases for V and 4 bases for J; bases not matched to a gene: 9. The CDR3 DNA follows: TGTGCCAGCATCAGCAGGGGGAGCGGCACTGAAGCTTTCTTT. This codes for CASISRGSGTEAFF.

The gene calls are TRBV18 and TRBJ1-3, with D possibly TRBD1 on 5 matching bases. Trimming left V 3 bases short and J 0 bases short, with 12 bases between. The CDR3 length is 16 residues. Germline V gives CDR1 KGHSH, CDR2 LQKENI. CDR3 sequence reads: CASSPNGQASGNTIYF. For the CDR3, the DNA is TGTGCCAGCTCACCCAACGGACAAGCCTCTGGAAACACCATATATTTT.

J is TRBJ1-3 and V is TRBV5-1, with a weak D call TRBD1 (6 bases). Trimming stripped 3 bases from V and 4 bases from J, with 8 bases between. This CDR3 is built from 13 residues. Germline values: CDR1 SGHRS, CDR2 YFSETQ. In DNA form, the CDR3 reads TGCGCCAGCAGCTCAGGGGAGGGAAACACCATATATTTT. Translation gives CASSSGEGNTIYF.

This rearrangement joins TRBV5-1 to TRBJ2-1; perhaps TRBD1 as D (6 bases). The V end was cut by 2 bases, the J end by 9 bases, with 18 bases between. Germline values: CDR1 SGHRS, CDR2 YFSETQ. This CDR3 spans 15 amino acids. The CDR3 DNA reads as TGCGCCAGCAGCTTACAGGGAAGTCAGGACGGTGAGCAGTTCTTC. Its translation is CASSLQGSQDGEQFF.

This chain uses TRBV23-1 with TRBJ1-6; 8 bases agree with TRBD1. TRBV23-1 falls under the ORF class, with uncertain function. Trimming cost V 5 bases and J 11 bases; bases outside gene matches: 8. This CDR3 has 14 amino acids. In DNA form, the CDR3 reads TGCGCCAGCAGTGAACAGGGGGGGGGTCCACCCCTCCACTTT. Its translation is CASSEQGGGPPLHF.

V usage is TRBV7-8 and J usage is TRBJ1-1; D not resolved. V gave up 2 bases and J gave up 7 bases, with 11 bases separating them. The CDR3 runs to 13 residues. Germline lookup yields CDR1 SGHVS and CDR2 FQNEAQ. In DNA, the CDR3 is TGTGCCAGCAGCTTACAATCCGTAGTTGAAGCTTTCTTT. As protein: CASSLQSVVEAFF.

This clone was counted once. The chain joins TRBV2 to TRBJ2-7; tentative D call: TRBD2 (6 bases). Germline loops: CDR1 SNHLY, CDR2 FYNNEI. The V end lost 4 bases, the J end lost 2 bases, and 9 bases lay between the germline ends. CDR3 length equals 13 residues. CDR3 protein: CASSAGAAYEQYF. CDR3 DNA: TGTGCCAGCAGTGCGGGAGCGGCCTACGAGCAGTACTTC.

This clone was observed a single time. The rearrangement joins TRBV18 to TRBJ2-5, with D maybe TRBD1 (5 bases). Trimming stripped 3 bases from V and 2 bases from J, with 7 bases between. The CDR3 is 13 residues long. Germline lookup yields CDR1 KGHSH and CDR2 LQKENI. The CDR3 region is CASSPGLQETQYF. CDR3 nucleotides: TGTGCCAGCTCACCGGGGCTTCAAGAGACCCAGTACTTC. The full variable domain, rest sourced from reference TRBV18 and TRBJ2-5, is NAGVMQNPRHLVRRRGQEARLRCSPMKGHSHVYWYRQLPEEGLKFMVYLQKENIIDESGMPKERFSAEFPKEGPSILRIQQVVRGDSAAYFCASSPGLQETQYFGPGTRLLVL.

This chain joins TRBV29-1 and TRBJ2-1, with a tentative D call TRBD1 (6 bases). The length of the CDR3 is 11 residues. Per germline, CDR1 SQVTM and CDR2 ANQGSEA. CDR3 amino acids: CRGGSYNEQFF. The CDR3 DNA reads as TGCAGAGGGGGCTCCTACAATGAGCAGTTCTTC.

This clone was observed a single time. The rearrangement links TRBV30 to TRBJ1-6; D unclear. In germline, CDR1 is GTSNPN, CDR2 SVGIG (reference sequence). V was trimmed by 2 bases and J by 14 bases, leaving 10 bases between them. This CDR3 comprises 11 residues. The CDR3 DNA reads as TGTGCCTGGAGTAGGGAGGGAACCCTCCACTTT. It is translated as CAWSREGTLHF. Using reference TRBV30 and TRBJ1-6 for the parts outside the CDR3, the full variable domain is SQTIHQWPATLVQPVGSPLSLECTVEGTSNPNLYWYRQAAGRGLQLLFYSVGIGQISSEVPQNLSASRPQDRQFILSSKKLLLSDSGFYLCAWSREGTLHFGNGTRLTVT.

The CDR3 region is CASSLGLVSYEQYF. CDR3 sequence (DNA): TGTGCCAGCTCATTGGGACTAGTCTCCTACGAGCAGTACTTC. The V and J genes are TRBV18 and TRBJ2-7, with 8 bases identical to TRBD2. The CDR3 runs to 14 residues. Germline V gene sequence: CDR1 KGHSH, CDR2 LQKENI. The V gene end was trimmed by 5 bases and the J gene end by 0 bases; junction bases not matched to a gene: 3. The whole variable domain, filled in from reference TRBV18 and TRBJ2-7, reads NAGVMQNPRHLVRRRGQEARLRCSPMKGHSHVYWYRQLPEEGLKFMVYLQKENIIDESGMPKERFSAEFPKEGPSILRIQQVVRGDSAAYFCASSLGLVSYEQYFGPGTRLTVT.

This clone has more than one count but fewer than ten. This chain joins TRBV19 and TRBJ2-7, with 7 bases matching TRBD2. From germline, CDR1 is LNHDA and CDR2 SQIVND (reference sequence). J was trimmed by 7 bases and V by 0 bases; bases with no gene match: 0. The CDR3 runs 12 residues. In nucleotides, the CDR3 is TGTGCCAGTAGTATAGAAGCGGGGGAGCAGTACTTC. Its translation is CASSIEAGEQYF.

The chain carries TRBV7-2 and TRBJ2-1; D perhaps matches TRBD2 (6 bases). V shed 5 bases and J shed 0 bases, with 8 bases lying between them. Germline loops: CDR1 SGHTA, CDR2 FQGNSA. This CDR3 is built from 14 residues. In nucleotides, the CDR3 is TGTGCCAGCAGCCCTAGCGTCTCCTACAATGAGCAGTTCTTC. It yields the protein CASSPSVSYNEQFF.

This chain uses TRBV5-4 with TRBJ1-3; a possible D gene is TRBD1 (6 bases). Germline CDR1 reads SGHNT; CDR2 reads YYREEE (reference sequence). This CDR3 spans 14 amino acids. V was pared by 4 bases and J by 2 bases, with 10 bases between. CDR3 sequence reads: CASSGGGAGNTIYF. The CDR3 DNA sequence: TGTGCCAGCAGCGGGGGCGGTGCTGGAAACACCATATATTTT.

This clone was detected a few times. The V call is TRBV7-2, the J call TRBJ2-7, with D uncertain. V lost 4 bases to trimming and J lost 2 bases, with 15 bases between them. Germline CDR1 reads SGHTA; CDR2 reads FQGNSA. This CDR3 is built from 15 residues. CDR3 sequence (DNA): TGTGCCAGCAGCTCCATGGACGGGTCCCCCTACGAGCAGTACTTC. Translation: CASSSMDGSPYEQYF.

The chain recombines TRBV30 with TRBJ1-1; the D gene is possibly TRBD1 (5 bases). The CDR3 is made up of 15 amino acids. The V end was cut by 3 bases, the J end by 3 bases, with 17 bases between. Germline CDR1 is GTSNPN and CDR2 is SVGIG (reference sequence). CDR3 DNA sequence: TGTGCCTGGAGGGGGGTCGGTAGGGGATACACTGAAGCTTTCTTT. Amino acid sequence: CAWRGVGRGYTEAFF. The full variable domain, its missing parts supplied by reference TRBV30 and TRBJ1-1, is SQTIHQWPATLVQPVGSPLSLECTVEGTSNPNLYWYRQAAGRGLQLLFYSVGIGQISSEVPQNLSASRPQDRQFILSSKKLLLSDSGFYLCAWRGVGRGYTEAFFGQGTRLTVV.